A selection of T cell receptor beta chains follows, all from one sample in a study of OX40 agonist ivuxolimab in advanced cancers. TCRdb keeps only in-frame clones here, not all; method: immunoSEQ multiplex PCR. The sample carries roughly 11,000 clones, 81% recorded once. Sequencing was performed on CD4+ or CD8+ T cells sorted from blood, taken in a trial of the OX40 agonist ivuxolimab. The receptors derive from an adult with an advanced solid tumor such as melanoma, head and neck, liver or kidney cancer. Each CDR3 is given with its conserved first and last residue. The order of the fields is CDR3 length, clone size, D gene, V gene, J gene, CDR3 DNA, CDR3 protein. D genes are given only for firm matches. The size field is filled for only some rows; it gives once, few, many or a size class.

>12|-|-|TRBV5-4|TRBJ2-2
TGTGCCAGCAGGATAGAAACCGGGGAGCTGTTTTTT
CASRIETGELFF
>14|once|-|TRBV6-5|TRBJ1-3
TGTGCCAGCAGCCGGCAATCTGAGGGAAACACCATATATTTT
CASSRQSEGNTIYF
>15|-|-|TRBV7-8|TRBJ2-3
TGTGCCAGCAGCTTACTCCGGGACCTTACGGGGGGCACATATTTT
CASSLLRDLTGGTYF
>14|-|TRBD2|TRBV7-3|TRBJ2-7
TGTGCCAGCAGCTTAGGACTAGCACCCTACGAGCAGTACTTC
CASSLGLAPYEQYF
>14|-|-|TRBV7-2|TRBJ2-7
TGTGCCAGCAGCTTAGATGTCGGAGACTACGAGCAGTACTTC
CASSLDVGDYEQYF
>18|-|-|TRBV18|TRBJ2-2
TGTGCCAGCTCACCACAGGGAGTAGTGGGATTCGACACCGGGGAGCTGTTTTTT
CASSPQGVVGFDTGELFF
>14|few|-|TRBV9|TRBJ2-2
TGTGCCAGCAGCGTATGGGGGAACACCGGGGAGCTGTTTTTT
CASSVWGNTGELFF
>14|-|-|TRBV7-3|TRBJ2-5
TGTGCCAGAGAGAAGGGGTTGGGCCAAGAGACCCAGTACTTC
CAREKGLGQETQYF
>11|medium-sized|-|TRBV2|TRBJ1-1
TGTGCCAGCAGTTGGAACACTGAAGCTTTCTTT
CASSWNTEAFF
>14|-|TRBD2|TRBV7-9|TRBJ2-7
TGTGCCAGCAGTGAGAGCGGGGGGTCCTACGAGCAGTACTTC
CASSESGGSYEQYF